This T cell receptor beta chain was sequenced for a study of T cells in Graves' hyperthyroidism and ophthalmopathy. At least ten counts were recorded for this clonotype. The CDR3 sequence is 15 residues long. The V segment lost 7 bases and the J segment 8 bases; nucleotides outside the gene matches: 13. Germline V CDR1 and CDR2: MDHEN, SYDVKM. Authors of the study amplified TCR beta CDR3 regions from RNA transcripts. HTBI primers drove first-round RT-PCR of the TCR CDR3. TCRdb called the multiplex PCR reads again in MiXCR, with one record for every CDR3 protein. The sample holds roughly 720,000 distinct CDR3 sequences, 15% to 20% seen once.

The material sequenced was blood. This TCR was sampled from a man in his forties or fifties with Graves' hyperthyroidism. The chain carries TRBV28 and TRBJ1-4, with 7 bases lining up with TRBD1. The CDR3 loop reads CASTEWEGAGEKLFF. For the CDR3, the DNA is TGTGCCAGCACCGAATGGGAGGGGGCGGGGGAAAAACTGTTTTTT.